This TCR beta chain came from a study of blood T cell repertoires in COVID-19. Study-level background: Acute-phase and convalescent COVID-19 samples originated in the United States, Italy and Spain.

Participants were aged about 18 to 90 years from about two dozen US areas. Assignment of participants to cohorts was predicated upon participant-reported clinical history. In the authors' methods: Amplified reference gene primers provided the basis for estimating nucleated cell counts. The table came from immunoSEQ multiplex PCR; TCRdb's copy has only in-frame clones and leaves some out. The V and J calls and clone size come from that table; D and trimming were worked out from the DNA. The table includes 340,000 or so clones, just over 85% detected once. This CDR3 region has 19 residues. The germline CDR1 and CDR2 sequences are MNHEY and SMNVEV (reference sequence). V shed 5 bases and J shed 1 base, with 26 bases lying between them.

The TCR comes from a woman aged 40 to 50 with acute COVID-19. Material: PBMCs or T cells enriched from blood (not recorded which). The chain uses TRBV27 and TRBJ1-1; D might be TRBD1 (5 bases). CDR3 protein: CASSPDLKRGIGTNTEAFF. CDR3 in DNA: TGTGCCAGCAGTCCTGACCTCAAGCGGGGTATAGGGACGAACACTGAAGCTTTCTTT.